The 12 T cell receptor beta chains reported below all come from one sample, sequenced in a study of control samples from healthy donors and cancer patients. TCRdb keeps only in-frame clones here, not all; method: immunoSEQ multiplex PCR. Altogether some 190,000 clones are present, roughly nine tenths being singletons, with the ten largest covering 1.8%. Material: blood. The receptor source for this set is a young man in good health.

The rearrangement joins TRBV28 to TRBJ2-3, with D possibly being TRBD1 or TRBD2 (5 bases each). The CDR3 runs 16 residues. V shed 7 bases and J shed 6 bases, with 23 bases lying between them. From germline, CDR1 is MDHEN and CDR2 SYDVKM. In nucleotides, the CDR3 is TGTGCCAGCACAAAACGGGGCACGACTTGGGGGGATACGCAGTATTTT. It encodes CASTKRGTTWGDTQYF.

The V call is TRBV20-1, the J call TRBJ1-2; no reliable D call. Germline V gene sequence: CDR1 DFQATT, CDR2 SNEGSKA (reference sequence). The CDR3 covers 10 residues. The V and J ends lost 4 bases and 6 bases respectively, with 6 bases between them. As DNA, the CDR3 is TGCAGTGCTACCGCCCATGGCTACACCTTC. This translates into CSATAHGYTF.

This chain uses TRBV5-4 with TRBJ1-2; a possible D gene is TRBD1 (5 bases). This CDR3 region has 16 residues. The V gene lost 4 bases and the J gene lost 4 bases, with 20 bases spanning the gap. The germline V gene has CDR1 SGHNT and CDR2 YYREEE (reference sequence). The chain's CDR3 is CASSLVGAVQGYGYTF. CDR3 bases: TGTGCCAGCAGCCTGGTGGGCGCCGTCCAGGGCTATGGCTACACCTTC.

The rearrangement links TRBV5-8 to TRBJ2-7; 8 bases match TRBD1. The ends lost 5 bases at V and 5 bases at J; junction bases unmatched: 12. The germline V gene encodes CDR1 SGHTS and CDR2 YDEGEE. The CDR3 sequence is 15 residues long. CDR3 coding DNA: TGTGCCAGCAGGCTGACAGGGGCCCTTCCCCACGAGCAGTACTTC. Its protein product is CASRLTGALPHEQYF.

The gene calls are TRBV6-1 and TRBJ1-5; no clear D. Germline V gene sequence: CDR1 MNHNS, CDR2 SASEGT. Trimming stripped 3 bases from V and 7 bases from J, with 4 bases between. This CDR3 has 11 residues. Written as DNA, the CDR3 is TGTGCCAGCAGTGATTGGCAGCCCCAGCATTTT. It is translated as CASSDWQPQHF.

J is TRBJ1-1 and V is TRBV19, with 7 bases fitting TRBD1. Germline CDR1 is LNHDA and CDR2 is SQIVND (reference sequence). The CDR3 has 14 residues. V was clipped by 8 bases and J by 1 base; unmatched bases: 7. The CDR3: CASEPGTENTEAFF. The CDR3 nucleotides read TGTGCCAGTGAACCAGGGACAGAGAACACTGAAGCTTTCTTT.

The V gene is TRBV11-3, the J gene TRBJ2-2; D is perhaps TRBD1 (8 bases). Trimming removed 5 bases at V and 1 base at J, with 11 bases between. Germline loops: CDR1 SGHNT, CDR2 YENEEA. The CDR3 sequence is 15 residues long. For the CDR3, the DNA is TGTGCCAGCAGCACAGGGGGGGGGAACACCGGGGAGCTGTTTTTT. As protein: CASSTGGGNTGELFF.

V usage is TRBV19 and J usage is TRBJ2-5; D is perhaps TRBD1 (6 bases). This CDR3 region has 14 residues. V dropped 0 bases and J dropped 5 bases, with 10 bases sitting between them. Germline CDR1 and CDR2: LNHDA and SQIVND (reference sequence). The CDR3 protein is CASSIEGARETQYF. CDR3 sequence (DNA): TGTGCCAGTAGTATAGAGGGGGCAAGGGAGACCCAGTACTTC. Complete variable domain (other parts from reference TRBV19 and TRBJ2-5): DGGITQSPKYLFRKEGQNVTLSCEQNLNHDAMYWYRQDPGQGLRLIYYSQIVNDFQKGDIAEGYSVSREKKESFPLTVTSAQKNPTAFYLCASSIEGARETQYFGPGTRLLVL.

About this clone itself: Other DNA sequences in this sample translate to the same CDR3. This chain uses TRBV5-1 with TRBJ2-1; the D gene could be TRBD1 or TRBD2 (5 bases each). The CDR3 loop spans 14 amino acids. Germline CDR1 and CDR2: SGHRS and YFSETQ. Trimming took off 0 bases at V and 1 base at J, with 5 bases between the two ends. The CDR3 coding sequence is TGCGCCAGCAGCTTGGGGGGGTCCTACAATGAGCAGTTCTTC. Translated: CASSLGGSYNEQFF.

The chain employs TRBV24-1 and TRBJ1-2; D is unresolved. Per germline, CDR1 KGHDR and CDR2 SFDVKD. CDR3 length equals 13 residues. Trimming cost V 5 bases and J 6 bases, with 12 bases left between them. CDR3 region: CATSVGTENGYTF. CDR3 DNA: TGTGCCACCAGTGTGGGCACAGAGAATGGCTACACCTTC.

This chain links TRBV24-1 with TRBJ2-1; D ambiguous. The V gene's germline CDR1 is KGHDR and CDR2 SFDVKD. V shed 2 bases and J shed 10 bases, with 5 bases lying between them. CDR3 length: 11 residues. The CDR3: CATSDSAEQFF. DNA of the CDR3: TGTGCCACCAGTGATTCGGCAGAGCAGTTCTTC.

The chain couples TRBV18 to TRBJ2-7; 12 nucleotides match TRBD1. Germline assignment: CDR1 KGHSH and CDR2 LQKENI. This CDR3 spans 14 amino acids. J lost 7 bases, V lost 2 bases, and 3 bases had no gene match. The CDR3 sequence is CASSPGTGGNEQYF. CDR3 nucleotide sequence: TGTGCCAGCTCACCAGGGACAGGGGGCAATGAGCAGTACTTC.